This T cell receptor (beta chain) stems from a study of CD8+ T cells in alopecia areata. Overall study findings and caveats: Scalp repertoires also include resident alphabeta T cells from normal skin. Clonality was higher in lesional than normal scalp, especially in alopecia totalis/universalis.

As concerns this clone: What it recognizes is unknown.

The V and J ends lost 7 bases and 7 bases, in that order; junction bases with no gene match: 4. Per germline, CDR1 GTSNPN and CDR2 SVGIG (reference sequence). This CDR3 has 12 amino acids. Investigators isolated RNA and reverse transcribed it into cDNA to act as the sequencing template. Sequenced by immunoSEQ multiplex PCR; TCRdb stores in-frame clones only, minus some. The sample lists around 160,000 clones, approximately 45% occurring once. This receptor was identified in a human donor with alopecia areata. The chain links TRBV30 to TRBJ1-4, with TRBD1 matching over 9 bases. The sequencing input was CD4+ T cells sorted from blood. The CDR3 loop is CASDRGGEKLFF. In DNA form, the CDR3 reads TGTGCCTCTGACAGGGGGGGTGAAAAACTGTTTTTT.